The entry below gives a single T cell receptor beta chain sequence along with its context. This sample is drawn from a study of blood T cell repertoires in COVID-19. About the study: T cells, B-cell-depleted T cells, or PBMCs supplied cDNA or gDNA.

Germline lookup yields CDR1 LGHNT and CDR2 FRNRAP. The CDR3 length is 15 residues. Trimming at V came to 2 bases and at J to 4 bases, leaving 6 bases not matched to a gene. TCRdb's copy holds only in-frame clones and misses some; the assay was immunoSEQ multiplex PCR. The sample holds a few hundred thousand clones; roughly 86% are singletons and the top ten take roughly 10%. Sequencing was carried out using peripheral blood. The chain employs TRBV12-5 and TRBJ1-2; 8 nucleotides agree with TRBD1. The receptor comes from a woman aged 50 to 65 with COVID-19, enrolled during active disease. The CDR3 DNA follows: TGTGCTAGTGGTTTGAGACAGGGGTTAGGCTATGGCTACACCTTC. This encodes CASGLRQGLGYGYTF.